This T cell receptor beta chain was recovered during a study of read filtering for tumor transcriptome and immune sequencing. Molecular barcoded adaptors covering alpha/delta and beta/gamma chains were used on about 390 ng RNA. TCRdb passed the reads through MiXCR, listing each CDR3 protein once. In the table there are about 24,000 distinct CDR3 sequences, 20% to 25% of which are singletons. At the time of active disease, bone marrow was collected from every patient. The sequenced sample was a population of CD138-negative cells sorted from bone marrow. The TCR was taken from a donor at least 40 years old with multiple myeloma.

In DNA, the CDR3 is TGTGCCAGCAGCTTGGTAGCGGGCTTGAGCGAGCAGTACTTC. Protein: CASSLVAGLSEQYF. The chain has TRBV5-6 and TRBJ2-7; 7 bases map to TRBD2. The CDR3 consists of 14 residues. CDR1 SGHDT and CDR2 YYEEEE come from the germline V gene. V shed 0 bases and J 6 bases; nucleotides not matched to a gene: 6. The full variable domain, rest sourced from reference TRBV5-6 and TRBJ2-7, is DAGVTQSPTHLIKTRGQQVTLRCSPKSGHDTVSWYQQALGQGPQFIFQYYEEEERQRGNFPDRFSGHQFPNYSSELNVNALLLGDSALYLCASSLVAGLSEQYFGPGTRLTVT.